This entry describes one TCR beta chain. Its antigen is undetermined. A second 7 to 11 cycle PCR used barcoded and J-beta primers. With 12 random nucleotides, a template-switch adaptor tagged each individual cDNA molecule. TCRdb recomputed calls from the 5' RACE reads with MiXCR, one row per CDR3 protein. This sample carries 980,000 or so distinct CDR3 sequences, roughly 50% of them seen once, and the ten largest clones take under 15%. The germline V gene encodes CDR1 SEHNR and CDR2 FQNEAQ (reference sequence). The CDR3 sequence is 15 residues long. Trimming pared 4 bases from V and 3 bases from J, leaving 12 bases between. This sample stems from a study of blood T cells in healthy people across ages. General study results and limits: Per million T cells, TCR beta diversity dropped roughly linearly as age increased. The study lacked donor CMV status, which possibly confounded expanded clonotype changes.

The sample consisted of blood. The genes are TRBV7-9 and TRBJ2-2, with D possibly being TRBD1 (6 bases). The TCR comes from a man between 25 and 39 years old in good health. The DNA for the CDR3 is TGTGCCAGCAGCTATCGGGACACGGACACCGGGGAGCTGTTTTTT. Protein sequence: CASSYRDTDTGELFF.